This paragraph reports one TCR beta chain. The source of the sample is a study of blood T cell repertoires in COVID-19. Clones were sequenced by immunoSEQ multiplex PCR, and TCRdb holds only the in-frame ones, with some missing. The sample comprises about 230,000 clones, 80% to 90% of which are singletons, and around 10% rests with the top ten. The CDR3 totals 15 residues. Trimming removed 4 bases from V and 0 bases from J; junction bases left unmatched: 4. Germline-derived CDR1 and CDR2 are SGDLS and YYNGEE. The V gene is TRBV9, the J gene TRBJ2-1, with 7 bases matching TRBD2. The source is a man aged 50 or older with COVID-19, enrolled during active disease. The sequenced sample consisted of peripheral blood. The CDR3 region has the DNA TGTGCCAGCAGCCCCGCTAGCGGCTCCTACAATGAGCAGTTCTTC. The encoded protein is CASSPASGSYNEQFF.